This T cell receptor (beta chain) was sequenced in a study of cytomegalovirus exposure and HLA in healthy donors. Study conclusions and caveats: CMV serostatus stood as the only immune exposure information on hand. Altogether, around 160 TCR beta chains were recorded as cytomegalovirus-associated. V segments that were indistinguishable, TRBV6-2 and TRBV6-3 among them, were omitted from analysis. A missense DCLRE1C variant was associated with V- and J-gene trimming of TCR beta chains in a later analysis, and an independent cohort replicated the association.

Worth noting for this clone: Its antigen is not identified.

Germline V gives CDR1 MNHEY, CDR2 SVGAGI. The CDR3 length is 15 residues. The junction had 11 bases not matched to a gene; V was cut back by 6 bases and J by 8 bases. The PCR was carried out with 60 Vbeta primers and 13 Jbeta primers. Clones were read by immunoSEQ multiplex PCR, and TCRdb kept only the in-frame ones, dropping some. The sample table includes 150,000 or so clones. The TCR originated in a woman aged 60-75 years in good health and CMV-seronegative. The chain employs TRBV6-5 and TRBJ2-1, with 9 bases matching TRBD2. What was sequenced was PBMCs. For the CDR3, the DNA is TGTGCCAGCAGACTTAAGGCGGGGGGGCCCTATGAGCAGTTCTTC. This gives the protein CASRLKAGGPYEQFF.